This T cell receptor (beta chain) comes out of a study of CD8 T cells in ankylosing spondylitis. General study results and limits: Disease-linked clones reportedly showed significant enrichment in matched ankylosing spondylitis synovial fluid. Disease-linked clones, CD8+, were relatively rare in peripheral blood. Ankylosing spondylitis blood appeared to be characterized by a TCR beta motif of roughly eight highly homologous variants.

Quantitative 5'-RACE was performed with molecular barcodes, and it yielded the TCR beta libraries. TCRdb processed the 5' RACE reads anew with MiXCR; each CDR3 protein has one entry. The sample contains some 130,000 distinct CDR3 sequences, 6% to 8.5% of which appear only once. Germline CDR1 is SGHRS and CDR2 is YFSETQ. The CDR3 is 14 residues long. The ends were cut back, 4 bases at V and 7 bases at J, with 14 bases in the middle. This clonotype was counted between two and nine times. Its antigen is currently unknown. This chain joins TRBV5-1 and TRBJ1-4, with D perhaps TRBD1 (5 bases). Sequences were obtained from blood, either unsorted or a sorted T cell fraction (not recorded which). This receptor was obtained from a female donor with ankylosing spondylitis or in good health (not recorded which). The CDR3 DNA is TGCGCCAGCAGCGCGGGAGGAAGGGGTGAAAAACTGTTTTTT. It encodes CASSAGGRGEKLFF.